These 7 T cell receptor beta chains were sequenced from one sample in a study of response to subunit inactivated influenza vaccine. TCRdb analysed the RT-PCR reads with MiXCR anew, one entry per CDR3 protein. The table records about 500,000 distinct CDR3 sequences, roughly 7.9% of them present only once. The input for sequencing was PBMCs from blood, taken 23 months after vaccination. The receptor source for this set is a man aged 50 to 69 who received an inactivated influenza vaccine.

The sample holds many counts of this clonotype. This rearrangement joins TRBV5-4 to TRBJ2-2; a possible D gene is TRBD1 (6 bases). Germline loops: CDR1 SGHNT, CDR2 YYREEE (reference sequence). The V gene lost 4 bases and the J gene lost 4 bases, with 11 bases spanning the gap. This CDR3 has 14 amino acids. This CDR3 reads CASSVGQRTGELFF. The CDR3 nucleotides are TGTGCCAGCAGCGTAGGACAGCGCACCGGGGAGCTGTTTTTT. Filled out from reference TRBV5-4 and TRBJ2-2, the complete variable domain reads ETGVTQSPTHLIKTRGQQVTLRCSSQSGHNTVSWYQQALGQGPQFIFQYYREEENGRGNFPPRFSGLQFPNYSSELNVNALELDDSALYLCASSVGQRTGELFFGEGSRLTVL.

The CDR3 nucleotides are TGTGCCACCAGCAGAGGGGGGGCTAGCGGAGCCGGGGAGCTGTTTTTT. This sequence encodes CATSRGGASGAGELFF. This rearrangement joins TRBV15 to TRBJ2-2; D perhaps matches TRBD2 (7 bases). V lost 1 base and J lost 6, with 15 bases in between. The germline gives CDR1 LNHNV, CDR2 YYDKDF (reference sequence). The length of the CDR3 is 16 residues.

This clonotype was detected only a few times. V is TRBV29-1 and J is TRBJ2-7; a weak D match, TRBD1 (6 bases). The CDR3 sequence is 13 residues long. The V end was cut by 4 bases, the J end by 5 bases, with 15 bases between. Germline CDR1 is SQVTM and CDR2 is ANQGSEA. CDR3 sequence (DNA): TGCAGCGTTGCCCAGTTGAACAGGGACGAGCAGTACTTC. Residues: CSVAQLNRDEQYF.

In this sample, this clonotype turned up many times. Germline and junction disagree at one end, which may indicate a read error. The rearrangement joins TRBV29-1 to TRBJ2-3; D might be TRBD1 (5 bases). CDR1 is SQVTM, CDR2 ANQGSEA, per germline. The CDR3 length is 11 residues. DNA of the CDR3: TGCAGCGCCAAGAAGACAGATGCGCAGTATTTT. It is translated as CSAKKTDAQYF.

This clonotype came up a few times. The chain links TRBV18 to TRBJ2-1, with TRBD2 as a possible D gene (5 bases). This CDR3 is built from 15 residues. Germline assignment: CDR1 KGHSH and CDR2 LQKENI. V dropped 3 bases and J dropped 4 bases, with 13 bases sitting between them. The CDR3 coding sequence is TGTGCCAGCTCACCTCTGGGTGGGAGTTACAATGAGCAGTTCTTC. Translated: CASSPLGGSYNEQFF.

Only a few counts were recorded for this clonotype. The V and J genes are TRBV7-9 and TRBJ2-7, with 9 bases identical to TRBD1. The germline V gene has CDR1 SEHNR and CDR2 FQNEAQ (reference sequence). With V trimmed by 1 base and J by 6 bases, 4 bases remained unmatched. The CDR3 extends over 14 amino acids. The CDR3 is CASSLETGGSEQYF. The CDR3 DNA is TGTGCCAGCAGCTTAGAGACAGGGGGAAGCGAGCAGTACTTC. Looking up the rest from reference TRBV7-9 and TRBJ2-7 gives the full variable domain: DTGVSQNPRHKITKRGQNVTFRCDPISEHNRLYWYRQTLGQGPEFLTYFQNEAQLEKSRLLSDRFSAERPKGSFSTLEIQRTEQGDSAMYLCASSLETGGSEQYFGPGTRLTVT.

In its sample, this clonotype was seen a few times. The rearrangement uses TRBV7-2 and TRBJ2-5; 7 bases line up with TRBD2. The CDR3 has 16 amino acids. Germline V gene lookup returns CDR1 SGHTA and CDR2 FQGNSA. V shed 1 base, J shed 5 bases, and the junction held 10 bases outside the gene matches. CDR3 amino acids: CASSLEVRLAGETQYF. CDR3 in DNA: TGTGCCAGCAGCTTAGAAGTGCGACTAGCAGGCGAGACCCAGTACTTC.